Included here is one TCR beta chain sequence, with context. Its antigen is undetermined. This entry is derived from a study of T cell responses to AZD1222 COVID-19 vaccine. The wider study: It was second doses at about 4 or about 12 weeks that were pooled. General study points: Donors were chiefly white British, with a greater number of females, and clonal diversity was perhaps underestimated. The reported proportion of spike-specific TCRs targeting unmutated variant regions was nearly half.

CDR3 length equals 14 residues. The germline V and J ends were trimmed by 6 bases and 4 bases, with 12 bases remaining between them. The germline V gene has CDR1 MDHEN and CDR2 SYDVKM. Produced via immunoSEQ multiplex PCR; TCRdb's table is partial and in-frame only. The data hold under 200,000 clones, with about 95% observed a single time. This chain uses TRBV28 with TRBJ2-2; weak D call: TRBD1 (6 bases). The source is an adult in good health. Sequenced here: peripheral blood, sampled on day 0 of AZD1222 vaccination. The CDR3 region is CASRRGQRTGELFF. CDR3 DNA sequence: TGTGCCAGCAGACGGGGACAACGCACCGGGGAGCTGTTTTTT.